The subject of this entry is one TCR beta chain. This specimen comes from a study of blood T cell repertoires in COVID-19. Across the study: Researchers got acute and convalescent COVID-19 samples from the United States, Italy and Spain. T cells, B-cell-depleted T cells, or PBMCs provided the cDNA or gDNA that served as material.

Seattle patient enrollment occurred during active infection, with longitudinal follow-up thereafter. Assay: immunoSEQ multiplex PCR; the TCRdb copy retains only in-frame clones and omits some. Here the sample spans over 85,000 clones, roughly 88% being singletons. The CDR3 length is 15 residues. Germline-derived CDR1 and CDR2 are MNHEY and SMNVEV (reference sequence). V lost 4 bases, J lost 5 bases, and 10 bases stayed unmatched. This TCR was recovered from an elderly woman with COVID-19, enrolled during active disease. The chain combines TRBV27 with TRBJ2-5, with 7 bases identical to TRBD2. Input material: peripheral blood. The CDR3 spells CASSWLGGSGETQYF. CDR3 nucleotides: TGTGCCAGCAGTTGGTTAGGCGGGAGTGGGGAGACCCAGTACTTC.